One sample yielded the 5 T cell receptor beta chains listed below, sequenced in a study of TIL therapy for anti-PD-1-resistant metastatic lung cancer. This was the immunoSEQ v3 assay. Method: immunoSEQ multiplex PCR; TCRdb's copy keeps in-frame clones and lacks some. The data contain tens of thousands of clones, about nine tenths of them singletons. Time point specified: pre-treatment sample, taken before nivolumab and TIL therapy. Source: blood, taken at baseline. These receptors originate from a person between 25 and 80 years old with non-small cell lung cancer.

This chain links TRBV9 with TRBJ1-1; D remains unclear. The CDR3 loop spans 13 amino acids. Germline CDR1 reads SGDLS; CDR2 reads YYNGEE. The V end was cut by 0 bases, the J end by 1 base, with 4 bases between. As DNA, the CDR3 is TGTGCCAGCAGCGTAGATGGGAACACTGAAGCTTTCTTT. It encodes CASSVDGNTEAFF.

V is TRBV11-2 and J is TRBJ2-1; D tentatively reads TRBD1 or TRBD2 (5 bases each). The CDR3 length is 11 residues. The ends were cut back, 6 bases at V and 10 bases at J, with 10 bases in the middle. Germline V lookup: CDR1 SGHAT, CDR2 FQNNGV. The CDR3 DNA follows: TGTGCCAGCAGTTTGGGACGGGAGCAGTTCTTC. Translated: CASSLGREQFF.

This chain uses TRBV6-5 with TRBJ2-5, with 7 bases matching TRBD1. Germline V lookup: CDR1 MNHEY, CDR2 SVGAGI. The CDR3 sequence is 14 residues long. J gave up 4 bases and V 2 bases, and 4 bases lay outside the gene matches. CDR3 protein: CASSYEAGGETQYF. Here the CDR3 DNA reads TGTGCCAGCAGTTACGAAGCAGGGGGAGAGACCCAGTACTTC.

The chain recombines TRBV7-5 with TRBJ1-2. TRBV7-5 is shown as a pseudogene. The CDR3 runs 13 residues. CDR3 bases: TGTGTCAGAAGCCGACCGCGGTCCTATGGCTACACCTTC. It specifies CVRSRPRSYGYTF.

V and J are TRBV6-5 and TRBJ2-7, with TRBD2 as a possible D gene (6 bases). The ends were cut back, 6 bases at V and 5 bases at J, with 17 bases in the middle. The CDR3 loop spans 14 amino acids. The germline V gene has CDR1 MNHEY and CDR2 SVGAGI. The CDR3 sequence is CASREGRRGNEQYF. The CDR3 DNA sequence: TGTGCCAGCAGGGAGGGAAGGCGAGGGAACGAGCAGTACTTC.